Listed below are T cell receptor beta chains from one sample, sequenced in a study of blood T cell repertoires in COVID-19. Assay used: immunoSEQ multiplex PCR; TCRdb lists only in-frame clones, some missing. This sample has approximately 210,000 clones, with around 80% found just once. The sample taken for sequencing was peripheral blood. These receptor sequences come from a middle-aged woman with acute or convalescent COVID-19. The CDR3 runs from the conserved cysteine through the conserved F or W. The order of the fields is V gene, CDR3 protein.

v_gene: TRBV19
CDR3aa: CASSAGGYTEAFF

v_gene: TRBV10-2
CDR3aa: CASTGISNQPQHF

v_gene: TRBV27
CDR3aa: CARTDRGESGEKLFF

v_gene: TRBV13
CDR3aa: CASSPGQGLTYEQYF

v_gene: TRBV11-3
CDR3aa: CASSQGQGDTGELFF

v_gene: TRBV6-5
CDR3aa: CASRVGDTEAFF

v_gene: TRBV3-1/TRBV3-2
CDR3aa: CASSGTTGGGMNTEAFF

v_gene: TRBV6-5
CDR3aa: CASIADMTEAFF

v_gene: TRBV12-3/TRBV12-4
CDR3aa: CASRDSLVYGYTF

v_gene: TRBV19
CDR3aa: CASSKVLAIAKNIQYF

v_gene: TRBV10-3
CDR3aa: CAISAWVGGNTEAFF

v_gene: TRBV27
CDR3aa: CASRNRQGLNQPQHF

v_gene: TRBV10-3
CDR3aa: CAISDTDPGQETQYF

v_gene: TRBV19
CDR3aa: CASSTQVNEKLFF

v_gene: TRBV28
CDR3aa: CASNKQGTTYGYTF

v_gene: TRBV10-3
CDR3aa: CAIKAGNQAGELFF

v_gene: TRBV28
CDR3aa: CASSLSGGRGTEAFF

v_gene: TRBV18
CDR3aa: CASSPRRATNEKLFF

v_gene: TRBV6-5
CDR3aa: CASIDRRFTYEQYF

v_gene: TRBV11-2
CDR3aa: CASSEAGGSTDTQYF

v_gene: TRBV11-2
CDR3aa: CASSFTSGSSYNEQFF

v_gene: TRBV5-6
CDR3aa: CASTTGWTGGTDTQYF